These 12 T cell receptor beta chains were all obtained from the same sample, sequenced in a study of shared clonotypes between healthy human individuals (dated by TCRdb to between 2020 and 2021). Library preparation used the immunoSEQ multiplex PCR assay. Entries here come from immuneACCESS through TCRdb and include only in-frame sequences with V and J called. Some clones fail to appear in such tables; in the studies checked, an unresolved V gene covers under half of the shortfall, and the cause of the remainder is unknown. The sample table shows some 2 million clones, and roughly 94% are seen once. The leading ten clones occupy roughly 0.13% of the sample. Sequencing input: naive CD4+ T cells sorted from blood. The cell subset or site label, read with the paper, signifies: CD45RA+ positively selected. All receptors come from a man between 18 and 35 years old in good health.

The chain recombines TRBV5-1 with TRBJ2-1, with D unclear. Germline CDR1 is SGHRS and CDR2 is YFSETQ. The V and J ends lost 1 base and 8 bases respectively, with 13 bases between them. The CDR3 runs to 14 residues. The CDR3 loop is CASSLWGLGDEQFF. The DNA of the CDR3 is TGCGCCAGCAGCTTGTGGGGTCTTGGCGATGAGCAGTTCTTC. The full variable domain, in which reference TRBV5-1 and TRBJ2-1 provide the parts outside the CDR3, is KAGVTQTPRYLIKTRGQQVTLSCSPISGHRSVSWYQQTPGQGLQFLFEYFSETQRNKGNFPGRFSGRQFSNSRSEMNVSTLELGDSALYLCASSLWGLGDEQFFGPGTRLTVL.

The rearrangement links TRBV5-1 to TRBJ2-7; tentatively, D is TRBD2 (5 bases). The V end lost 0 bases, the J end lost 2 bases, and 18 bases lay between the germline ends. Per germline, CDR1 SGHRS and CDR2 YFSETQ. This CDR3 comprises 17 residues. The CDR3 sequence: CASSLVFWGESTYEQYF. CDR3 in DNA: TGCGCCAGCAGCTTGGTGTTCTGGGGAGAGTCCACCTACGAGCAGTACTTC.

The chain is built from TRBV6-5 and TRBJ2-3, with D uncertain. V was cut by 5 bases and J by 0 bases, with 9 bases left in between. Germline lookup yields CDR1 MNHEY and CDR2 SVGAGI. The length of the CDR3 is 14 residues. CDR3 in DNA: TGTGCCAGCAGTAGGACGACTAGCACAGATACGCAGTATTTT. As protein: CASSRTTSTDTQYF.

This rearrangement joins TRBV7-9 to TRBJ1-1; TRBD1 matches at 12 bases. The CDR3 consists of 16 residues. V gave up 0 bases and J gave up 5 bases; unmatched junction bases: 4. In germline, CDR1 is SEHNR, CDR2 FQNEAQ (reference sequence). The CDR3 sequence: CASSLAGQGAQTEAFF. For the CDR3, the DNA is TGTGCCAGCAGCTTAGCGGGACAGGGGGCGCAGACTGAAGCTTTCTTT.

Details on this clone: The same CDR3 also results from other DNA sequences found in this sample. The V gene is TRBV6-6, the J gene TRBJ2-7; 8 bases map to TRBD1. This CDR3 comprises 14 residues. Germline V gene lookup returns CDR1 MNHNY and CDR2 SVGAGI (reference sequence). V lost 6 bases to trimming and J lost 2 bases; unmatched junction nucleotides: 6. CDR3 coding DNA: TGTGCCAGCAGCCCCGGACAGGGCGCCTACGAGCAGTACTTC. Translation: CASSPGQGAYEQYF.

The chain carries TRBV4-3 and TRBJ2-6; 7 bases are a match to TRBD2. The V and J ends lost 1 base and 4 bases, in that order; junction bases with no gene match: 4. Germline CDR1 LGHNA, CDR2 YSLEER. The CDR3 totals 16 residues. The CDR3 loop is CASSQAGGTGANVLTF. As DNA, the CDR3 is TGCGCCAGCAGCCAAGCGGGGGGAACCGGGGCCAACGTCCTGACTTTC.

This clone showed up just once. CDR3 sequence: CSARLGTANQPQHF. Written as DNA, the CDR3 is TGCAGCGCTCGGCTGGGGACAGCGAATCAGCCCCAGCATTTT. The V and J genes are TRBV29-1 and TRBJ1-5; 7 positions match TRBD1. The V gene end was trimmed by 7 bases and the J gene end by 4 bases; junction bases not matched to a gene: 10. The V gene's germline CDR1 is SQVTM and CDR2 ANQGSEA. This CDR3 comprises 14 residues. Full variable domain (rest looked up from reference TRBV29-1 and TRBJ1-5): SAVISQKPSRDICQRGTSLTIQCQVDSQVTMMFWYRQQPGQSLTLIATANQGSEATYESGFVIDKFPISRPNLTFSTLTVSNMSPEDSSIYLCSARLGTANQPQHFGDGTRLSIL.

This rearrangement joins TRBV6-5 to TRBJ1-5, with D perhaps TRBD1 (6 bases). The V end was cut by 8 bases, the J end by 5 bases, with 16 bases between. Germline V gene lookup returns CDR1 MNHEY and CDR2 SVGAGI. This CDR3 has 14 residues. The CDR3 DNA follows: TGTGCCAGCGTCAACAGGGCAGACGATCAGCCCCAGCATTTT. It encodes CASVNRADDQPQHF.

J is TRBJ2-2 and V is TRBV2; the match to TRBD2 covers 8 bases. Trimming cost V 6 bases and J 5 bases; bases outside gene matches: 5. This CDR3 is built from 14 residues. The V gene's germline CDR1 is SNHLY and CDR2 FYNNEI. The chain's CDR3 is CASRPGTRTGELFF. CDR3 bases: TGTGCCAGCAGGCCGGGGACTAGGACCGGGGAGCTGTTTTTT.

The V and J genes are TRBV5-1 and TRBJ2-7, with D maybe TRBD2 (6 bases). This CDR3 region has 14 residues. Germline CDR1 reads SGHRS; CDR2 reads YFSETQ. V was shortened by 6 bases and J by 4 bases, with 17 bases between the two germline ends. The CDR3 bases are TGCGCCAGCACCGCCGGGGGAGTTGGTTACGAGCAGTACTTC. Protein sequence: CASTAGGVGYEQYF.

The chain links TRBV15 to TRBJ1-3, with 9 bases aligning to TRBD1. Germline lookup yields CDR1 LNHNV and CDR2 YYDKDF (reference sequence). The junction had 4 bases not matched to a gene; V was cut back by 3 bases and J by 4 bases. This CDR3 contains 15 residues. The CDR3 protein is CATSRDRGGGNTIYF. CDR3 nucleotides: TGTGCCACCAGCAGGGACAGGGGAGGAGGAAACACCATATATTTT.

To note about this clone: The same CDR3 arises from other DNA sequences in this sample as well. The V gene is TRBV5-1, the J gene TRBJ2-3; D is unresolved. The V and J ends lost 5 bases and 0 bases respectively, with 7 bases between them. Germline values: CDR1 SGHRS, CDR2 YFSETQ. The CDR3 spans 13 residues. The CDR3 sequence is CASSSQSTDTQYF. The CDR3 DNA sequence: TGCGCCAGCAGTTCCCAGAGCACAGATACGCAGTATTTT.